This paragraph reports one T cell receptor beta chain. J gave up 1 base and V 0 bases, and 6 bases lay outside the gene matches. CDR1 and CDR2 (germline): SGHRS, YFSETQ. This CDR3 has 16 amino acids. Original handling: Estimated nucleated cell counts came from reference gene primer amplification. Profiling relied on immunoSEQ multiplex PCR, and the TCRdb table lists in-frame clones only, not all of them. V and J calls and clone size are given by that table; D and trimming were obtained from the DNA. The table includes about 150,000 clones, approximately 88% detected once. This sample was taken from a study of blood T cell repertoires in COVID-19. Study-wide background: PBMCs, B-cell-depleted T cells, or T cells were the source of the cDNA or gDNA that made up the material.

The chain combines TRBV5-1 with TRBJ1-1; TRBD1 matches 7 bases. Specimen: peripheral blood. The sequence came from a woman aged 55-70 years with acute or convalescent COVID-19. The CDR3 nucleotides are TGCGCCAGCAGCTTGGCATGGGGACAGACGAACACTGAAGCTTTCTTT. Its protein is CASSLAWGQTNTEAFF. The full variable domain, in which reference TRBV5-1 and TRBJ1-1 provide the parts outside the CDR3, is KAGVTQTPRYLIKTRGQQVTLSCSPISGHRSVSWYQQTPGQGLQFLFEYFSETQRNKGNFPGRFSGRQFSNSRSEMNVSTLELGDSALYLCASSLAWGQTNTEAFFGQGTRLTVV.